Below, one T cell receptor beta chain is given with its context. These data are taken from a study of sequential checkpoint blockade in melanoma. Across the whole study: Patients were randomized 1:1 to nivolumab-then-ipilimumab or ipilimumab-then-nivolumab first-line. Maintenance nivolumab came after either treatment sequence.

Treatment: randomized to nivolumab then ipilimumab (arm A) or the reverse (arm B). DNA-damaging chemotherapy had not been given to any patient beforehand. The protocol was immunoSEQ multiplex PCR, while the TCRdb copy is restricted to in-frame clones and leaves out a portion. The sample shows about 29,000 clones, about 80% of them seen only once. Trimming took off 4 bases at V and 3 bases at J, with 13 bases between the two ends. This CDR3 spans 14 amino acids. Germline values: CDR1 SQVTM, CDR2 ANQGSEA. This receptor was identified in a human donor with melanoma. The chain recombines TRBV29-1 with TRBJ2-1; perhaps TRBD2 as D (6 bases). The sequenced sample was CD8+ T cells sorted from blood (inferred from file names), obtained from a patient given nivolumab and ipilimumab in sequence. The CDR3 loop is CSVGEASFYNEQFF. The CDR3 nucleotides are TGCAGCGTTGGGGAGGCAAGTTTCTACAATGAGCAGTTCTTC.